The source of this T cell receptor beta chain is a study of graft-versus-host responses after intestinal transplantation. Graft-derived tissue was subjected to processing to liberate intraepithelial and lamina propria lymphocytes. TCRdb keeps only in-frame clones here, not all; method: immunoSEQ multiplex PCR. The sample shows roughly 1,800 clones, 65% to 90% of them seen only once. Comment on this clone: The target antigen is unknown.

The germline gives CDR1 SGHNT, CDR2 YYREEE (reference sequence). CDR3 length equals 14 residues. Trimming stripped 5 bases from V and 4 bases from J, with 15 bases between. Findings of the study overall: Circulating GvH clone levels at their peak were associated with HvG declines (early post-transplant).

This sequence joins TRBV5-4 and TRBJ1-2; D not certain. Sample: ileum tissue, taken roughly 57 days after intestinal transplant. This clonotype was obtained from a human patient who received an intestinal transplant, so some T cells may come from the graft donor. The CDR3 sequence is CASRPPTEPYGYTF. The CDR3 coding sequence is TGTGCCAGCAGACCCCCCACAGAACCCTATGGCTACACCTTC.